The 6 T cell receptor beta chains presented below share a single source sample, sequenced in a study of blood T cells in healthy people across ages (dated by TCRdb to between 2015 and 2017). Libraries were built with 5' RACE. The listed sequencing device is Illumina HiSeq 2500. The second PCR ran for about 6 to 12 cycles and used a J-beta primer mix along with a sample-barcoded 5' primer. TCRdb handled the public reads itself, with Q25 trimming in fastp and clone calling in MiXCR, and kept productive beta chains. When rows share a CDR3 protein, they turn into one entry using the most common DNA and genes. The sample table records about 1.6 million distinct CDR3 sequences; about 35% of these occur just once. Clones ranked in the top ten supply approximately 10% of the sample. The sequencing sample was made of blood. These receptor sequences come from a woman in her thirties in good health.

V usage is TRBV6-6 and J usage is TRBJ2-4, with D hard to call. The CDR3 length is 17 residues. V lost 6 bases, J lost 7 bases, and 25 bases lay in between. The V gene's germline CDR1 is MNHNY and CDR2 SVGAGI (reference sequence). CDR3 in amino acids: CASSQTPRAVTRNIQYF. CDR3 DNA: TGTGCCAGCAGCCAAACTCCTAGGGCCGTCACAAGGAACATTCAGTACTTC.

This sequence joins TRBV6-5 and TRBJ2-3, with 15 positions matching TRBD2. Germline V lookup: CDR1 MNHEY, CDR2 SVGAGI. The J segment lost 2 bases and the V segment lost 2 bases, leaving 2 bases of the junction unmatched. The CDR3 sequence is 17 residues long. The CDR3 reads CASSYGTSGGPTDTQYF. CDR3 in DNA: TGTGCCAGCAGTTACGGGACTAGCGGGGGGCCCACAGATACGCAGTATTTT.

The chain employs TRBV7-8 and TRBJ1-6, with unresolved D. Germline V gene data show CDR1 as SGHVS and CDR2 as FQNEAQ. The V and J ends lost 0 bases and 7 bases respectively, with 4 bases between them. The CDR3 has 13 residues. In nucleotides, the CDR3 is TGTGCCAGCAGCTTAGCGAGGAATTCACCCCTCCACTTT. It encodes CASSLARNSPLHF. Full variable domain (missing parts from reference TRBV7-8 and TRBJ1-6): GAGVSQSPRYKVAKRGQDVALRCDPISGHVSLFWYQQALGQGPEFLTYFQNEAQLDKSGLPSDRFFAERPEGSVSTLKIQRTQQEDSAVYLCASSLARNSPLHFGNGTRLTVT.

This clonotype was seen a few times. The J gene is TRBJ2-1, the V gene TRBV2, with 13 nucleotides matching TRBD2. With V trimmed by 6 bases and J by 4 bases, 6 bases remained unmatched. Germline V lookup: CDR1 SNHLY, CDR2 FYNNEI. CDR3 length: 16 amino acids. This chain's CDR3 is CASSIGTSGVYNEQFF. CDR3 in DNA: TGTGCCAGCAGCATTGGGACTAGCGGGGTTTACAATGAGCAGTTCTTC.

This clonotype has just a few counts. The chain combines TRBV5-1 with TRBJ2-3; 9 nucleotides line up with TRBD2. With V trimmed by 5 bases and J by 7 bases, 14 bases remained unmatched. This CDR3 spans 16 amino acids. CDR1 SGHRS and CDR2 YFSETQ come from the germline V gene. The CDR3 reads CASRLAGATRENTQYF. The DNA for the CDR3 is TGCGCCAGCAGATTAGCGGGAGCCACACGAGAAAATACGCAGTATTTT.

The CDR3 spells CASSLERDYGYTF. The DNA for the CDR3 is TGCGCCAGCAGCTTGGAACGGGACTATGGCTACACCTTC. The chain recombines TRBV5-1 with TRBJ1-2; no clear D. The CDR3 spans 13 residues. The V gene's germline CDR1 is SGHRS and CDR2 YFSETQ. V lost 0 bases and J 3 bases, leaving 6 bases between the germline ends. Filled out from reference TRBV5-1 and TRBJ1-2, the complete variable domain reads KAGVTQTPRYLIKTRGQQVTLSCSPISGHRSVSWYQQTPGQGLQFLFEYFSETQRNKGNFPGRFSGRQFSNSRSEMNVSTLELGDSALYLCASSLERDYGYTFGSGTRLTVV.